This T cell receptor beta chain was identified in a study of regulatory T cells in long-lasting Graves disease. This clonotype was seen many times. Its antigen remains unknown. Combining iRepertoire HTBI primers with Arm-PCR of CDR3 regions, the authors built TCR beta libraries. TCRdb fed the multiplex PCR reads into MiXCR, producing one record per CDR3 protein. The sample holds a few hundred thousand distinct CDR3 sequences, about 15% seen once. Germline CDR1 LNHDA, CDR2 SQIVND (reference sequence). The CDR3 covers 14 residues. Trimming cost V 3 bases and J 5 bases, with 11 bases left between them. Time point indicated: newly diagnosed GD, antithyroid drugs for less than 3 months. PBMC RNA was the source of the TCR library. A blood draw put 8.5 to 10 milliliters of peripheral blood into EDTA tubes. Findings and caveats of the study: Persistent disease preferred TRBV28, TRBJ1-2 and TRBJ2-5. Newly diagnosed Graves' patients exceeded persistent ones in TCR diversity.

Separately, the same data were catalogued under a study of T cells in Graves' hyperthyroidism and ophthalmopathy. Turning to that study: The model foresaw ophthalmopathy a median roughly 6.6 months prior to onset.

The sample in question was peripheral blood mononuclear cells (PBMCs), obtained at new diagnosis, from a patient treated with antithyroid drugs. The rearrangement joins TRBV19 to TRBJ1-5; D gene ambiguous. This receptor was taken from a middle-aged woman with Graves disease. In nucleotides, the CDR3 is TGTGCCAGTAGTATGATATCGTTTCATCAGCCCCAGCATTTT. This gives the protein CASSMISFHQPQHF.